Included here is one T cell receptor beta chain sequence, with context. The data derive from a study of T cell responses to AZD1222 COVID-19 vaccine. CDR1 is SGHTA, CDR2 FQGTGA, per germline. This CDR3 has 13 amino acids. Trimming pared 6 bases from V and 2 bases from J, leaving 9 bases between. Measured with immunoSEQ multiplex PCR; TCRdb has only the in-frame clones, and not every one. The table has tens of thousands of clones, roughly nine tenths seen once. This specimen was peripheral blood, taken 28 days after the second AZD1222 dose. V usage is TRBV7-3 and J usage is TRBJ2-3; D is perhaps TRBD1 (5 bases). The TCR sequence derives from an adult who received the AZD1222 COVID-19 vaccine. In DNA form, the CDR3 reads TGTGCCAGCAGTCCAGGGCTCACAGATACGCAGTATTTT. Protein sequence: CASSPGLTDTQYF.